A single sample is the source of the 11 T cell receptor beta chains below, sequenced in a study of T cells after yellow fever vaccination. TCRdb redid the calling of the 5' RACE reads with MiXCR, one entry per CDR3 protein. Of 110,000 to 150,000 distinct CDR3 sequences listed, about 7% were seen once; the top ten hold approximately 0.67%. The sample consisted of CD4+ T cells sorted from PBMCs, taken 10 days after the yellow fever booster vaccination. The receptors shown here come from a man aged 30 to 39 who received the YFV17D yellow fever vaccine.

This clonotype was counted many times. This chain connects TRBV5-1 to TRBJ1-5; no definite D call. Trimming left V 0 bases short and J 4 bases short, with 11 bases between. The CDR3 runs 15 residues. CDR1 is SGHRS and CDR2 is YFSETQ in the germline V gene. CDR3 sequence: CASSLESGRNQPQHF. CDR3 sequence (DNA): TGCGCCAGCAGCTTGGAATCGGGTCGGAATCAGCCCCAGCATTTT.

This clonotype came up many times. V is TRBV29-1 and J is TRBJ2-5; possibly TRBD1 or TRBD2 for D (5 bases each). In germline, CDR1 is SQVTM, CDR2 ANQGSEA. CDR3 length equals 13 residues. Trimming pared 6 bases from V and 0 bases from J, leaving 11 bases between. The DNA for the CDR3 is TGCAGCGTCAAGGGACGGCACCAAGAGACCCAGTACTTC. It codes for CSVKGRHQETQYF.

This clonotype occurred a few times. The chain recombines TRBV6-5 with TRBJ1-6; weak D call: TRBD1 (6 bases). The CDR3 extends over 17 amino acids. The germline V and J ends were trimmed by 0 bases and 6 bases, with 15 bases remaining between them. Germline loops: CDR1 MNHEY, CDR2 SVGAGI. CDR3 DNA sequence: TGTGCCAGCAGTTACTCGAGCGGACAGCCTATTAATTCACCCCTCCACTTT. It codes for CASSYSSGQPINSPLHF.

This clonotype showed up many times. CDR3 DNA: TGCGCCAGCAGTCCGGGACTAGCGGGGGGTCCCGGGACCTACAATGAGCAGTTCTTC. Amino acid sequence: CASSPGLAGGPGTYNEQFF. This sequence joins TRBV5-1 and TRBJ2-1; TRBD2 aligns across 15 bases. Per germline, CDR1 SGHRS and CDR2 YFSETQ. This CDR3 has 19 amino acids. V was clipped by 5 bases and J by 2 bases; unmatched bases: 11. Full variable domain (rest looked up from reference TRBV5-1 and TRBJ2-1): KAGVTQTPRYLIKTRGQQVTLSCSPISGHRSVSWYQQTPGQGLQFLFEYFSETQRNKGNFPGRFSGRQFSNSRSEMNVSTLELGDSALYLCASSPGLAGGPGTYNEQFFGPGTRLTVL.

This clonotype was detected only a few times. The V call is TRBV15, the J call TRBJ2-7; TRBD1 aligns across 8 bases. The V and J ends lost 0 bases and 6 bases, in that order; junction bases with no gene match: 7. The CDR3 runs 15 residues. CDR1 is LNHNV, CDR2 YYDKDF, per germline (reference sequence). In nucleotides, the CDR3 is TGTGCCACCAGCAGAGATTCAGGGGGCCAAATCGAGCAGTACTTC. It specifies CATSRDSGGQIEQYF.

At least ten counts were recorded for this clonotype. This chain connects TRBV5-1 to TRBJ2-2; the D call may be TRBD1 or TRBD2 (5 bases each). Trimming removed 0 bases from V and 0 bases from J, with 9 bases in between. The CDR3 has 16 residues. CDR1 is SGHRS and CDR2 is YFSETQ in the germline V gene. CDR3 loop: CASSLGGTPNTGELFF. In DNA, the CDR3 is TGCGCCAGCAGCTTGGGAGGGACCCCGAACACCGGGGAGCTGTTTTTT.

Turning to this clonotype: This may stem from a read error, because a much larger clone lies one nucleotide away. The chain is built from TRBV7-2 and TRBJ2-5, with unresolved D. The CDR3 is made up of 15 amino acids. In germline, CDR1 is SGHTA, CDR2 FQGNSA. Trimming took 1 base from V and 2 from J, leaving 11 bases between them. In nucleotides, the CDR3 is TGTGCCAGCAGCTTAGATAGGATCCGGCAAGAGACCCAGTACTTC. It yields the protein CASSLDRIRQETQYF.

This clonotype has ten or more counts. The chain couples TRBV6-2 or TRBV6-3 to TRBJ2-2; TRBD2 matches at 9 bases. V shed 2 bases and J 8 bases; nucleotides not matched to a gene: 6. The CDR3 sequence is 15 residues long. In germline, CDR1 is MNHEY, CDR2 SVGEGT. Here the CDR3 DNA reads TGTGCCAGCAGTTACCGTCCTAGCGGGATGGGGGAGCTGTTTTTT. Translation: CASSYRPSGMGELFF.

Turning to this clonotype: A much larger clonotype is one base distant, so this may be a read error. This chain uses TRBV15 with TRBJ2-2; a weak D match, TRBD2 (5 bases). Per germline, CDR1 LNHNV and CDR2 YYDKDF (reference sequence). CDR3 length: 14 residues. The CDR3 region has the DNA TGTGCCACCAGCAGACCTTTTGGCACCGGGGAGCTGCTTTTT. This translates into CATSRPFGTGELLF.

This chain links TRBV7-2 with TRBJ2-5; 8 bases agree with TRBD1. After removal of 10 bases from V and 5 bases from J, the junction contained 9 bases not matched to a gene. The CDR3 runs 13 residues. Germline lookup yields CDR1 SGHTA and CDR2 FQGNSA. CDR3 sequence: CAMGLYRGETQYF. The CDR3 coding sequence is TGTGCCATGGGCTTGTACAGGGGGGAGACCCAGTACTTC.

The V call is TRBV5-5, the J call TRBJ2-2; D perhaps matches TRBD2 (5 bases). Germline values: CDR1 SGHKS, CDR2 YYEKEE (reference sequence). The CDR3 covers 18 residues. V was trimmed by 1 base and J by 1 base, leaving 17 bases between them. This chain's CDR3 is CASSLLVRANRNTGELFF. The CDR3 DNA is TGTGCCAGCAGCTTGCTTGTGAGGGCAAATAGGAACACCGGGGAGCTGTTTTTT.